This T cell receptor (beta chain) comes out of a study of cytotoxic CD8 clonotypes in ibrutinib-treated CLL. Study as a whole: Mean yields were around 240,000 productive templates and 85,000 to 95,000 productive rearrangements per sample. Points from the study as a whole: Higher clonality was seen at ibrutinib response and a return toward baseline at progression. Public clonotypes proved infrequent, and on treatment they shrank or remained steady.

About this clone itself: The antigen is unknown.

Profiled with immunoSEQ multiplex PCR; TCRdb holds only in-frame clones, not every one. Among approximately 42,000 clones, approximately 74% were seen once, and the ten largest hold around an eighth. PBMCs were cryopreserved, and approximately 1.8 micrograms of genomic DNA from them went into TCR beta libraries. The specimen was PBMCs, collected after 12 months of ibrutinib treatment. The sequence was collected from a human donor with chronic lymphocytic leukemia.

Here the CDR3 reads CASSLVRGGPWFDEQFF. The CDR3, as DNA: TGTGCCAGCAGCTTAGTCAGGGGCGGACCGTGGTTCGATGAGCAGTTCTTC. The chain couples TRBV7-9 to TRBJ2-1; D is perhaps TRBD1 (6 bases). Deletions cut 1 base from V and 8 bases from J, with 21 bases between. This CDR3 is built from 17 residues. Germline CDR1 reads SEHNR; CDR2 reads FQNEAQ (reference sequence).